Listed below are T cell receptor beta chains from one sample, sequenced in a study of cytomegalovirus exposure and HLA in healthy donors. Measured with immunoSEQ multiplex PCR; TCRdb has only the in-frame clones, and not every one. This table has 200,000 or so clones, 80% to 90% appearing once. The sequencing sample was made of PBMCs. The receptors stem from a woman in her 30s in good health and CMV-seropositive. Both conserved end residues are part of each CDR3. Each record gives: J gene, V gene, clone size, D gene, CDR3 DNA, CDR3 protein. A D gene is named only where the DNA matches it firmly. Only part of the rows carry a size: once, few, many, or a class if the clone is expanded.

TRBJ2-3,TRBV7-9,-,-,TGTGCCAGCAGCTTAGCTTCGCGGAGTCCCACAGATACGCAGTATTTT,CASSLASRSPTDTQYF
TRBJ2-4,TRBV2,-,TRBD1,TGTGCCAGCACACCGGGACAGGGTATAAACATTCAGTACTTC,CASTPGQGINIQYF
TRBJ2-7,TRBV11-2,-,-,TGTGCCAGCAGCTTAGGGCGACAGGAGTACGAGCAGTACTTC,CASSLGRQEYEQYF
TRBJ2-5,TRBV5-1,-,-,TGCGCCAGCAGCTCCAACCAAGAGACCCAGTACTTC,CASSSNQETQYF
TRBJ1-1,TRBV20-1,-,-,TGCAGTGCTAGAGTTCGTCGTTCAGCTTTCTTT,CSARVRRSAFF
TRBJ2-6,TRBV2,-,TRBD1,TGTGCCAGCAGAGGACAGGGGGCGGCTGGGGCCAACGTCCTGACTTTC,CASRGQGAAGANVLTF
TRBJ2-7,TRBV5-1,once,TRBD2,TGCGCCAGCAGCTTGGCGGGACTAGTTTCTAACGAGCAGTACTTC,CASSLAGLVSNEQYF
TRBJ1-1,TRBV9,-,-,TGTGCCAGCAGCCCTGACAGTACGATGGCTGAAGCTTTCTTT,CASSPDSTMAEAFF
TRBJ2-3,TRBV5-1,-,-,TGCGCCAGCATGGACTTATACACAGATACGCAGTATTTT,CASMDLYTDTQYF
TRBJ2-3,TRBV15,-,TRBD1,TGTGCCACCAGCAGAAGGGGACAGGGCACAGATACGCAGTATTTT,CATSRRGQGTDTQYF
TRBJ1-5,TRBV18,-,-,TGTGCCAGCTCACTAAGCAATCAGCCCCAGCATTTT,CASSLSNQPQHF
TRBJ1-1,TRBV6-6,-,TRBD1,TGTGCCAGCAATGGGGGCAGGGGGCCCTTGAGGGCTTTCTTT,CASNGGRGPLRAFF
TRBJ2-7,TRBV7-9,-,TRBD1,TGTGCCAGCAGCTTCGGGACAGGTACATACGAGCAGTACTTC,CASSFGTGTYEQYF
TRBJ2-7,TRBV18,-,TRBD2,TGTGCCAGCTCACATGGGACTAGCGGGAGTGGGGTACAGGAGCAGTACTTC,CASSHGTSGSGVQEQYF
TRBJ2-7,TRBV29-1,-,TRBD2,TGCAGCGTGCCCTCGGGGGGTGAGCAGTACTTC,CSVPSGGEQYF
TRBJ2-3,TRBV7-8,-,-,TGTGCCAGCAGTTCATTACGACAGGCCTCGCAGTATTTT,CASSSLRQASQYF
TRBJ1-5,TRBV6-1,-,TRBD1,TGTGCCAGCAGTGATCGCTGGACAGGCCTAAATCAGCCCCAGCATTTT,CASSDRWTGLNQPQHF
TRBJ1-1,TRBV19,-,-,TGTGCCAGTAGTATAGTGGCCAATTCCTTGAACACTGAAGCTTTCTTT,CASSIVANSLNTEAFF
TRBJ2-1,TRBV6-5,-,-,TGTGCCAGCAGTTCCAGTTTCTACAATGAGCAGTTCTTC,CASSSSFYNEQFF
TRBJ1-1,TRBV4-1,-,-,TGCGCCAGCAGCCAAGATCGTAGAATGAACACTGAAGCTTTCTTT,CASSQDRRMNTEAFF
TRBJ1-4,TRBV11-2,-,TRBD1,TGTGCCAGCAGCGGTTCAGGGGGGCTCGACGAAAAACTGTTTTTT,CASSGSGGLDEKLFF
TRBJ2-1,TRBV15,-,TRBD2,TGTGCCACCTTCCCTGCGGGAGATCGGAACAATGAGCAGTTCTTC,CATFPAGDRNNEQFF
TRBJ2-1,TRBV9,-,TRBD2,TGTGCCAGCAGCGCCCACCTGGGGGCTAGCGGGGCAAAGAAGGACAATGAGCAGTTCTTC,CASSAHLGASGAKKDNEQFF
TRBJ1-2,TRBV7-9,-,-,TGTGCCAGCAGCTTAGGGCCCTCAGGCTACACCTTC,CASSLGPSGYTF
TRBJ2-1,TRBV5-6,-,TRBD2,TGTGCCAGCAGTTTGGGACTAGCGGGACCTCATGAGCAGTTCTTC,CASSLGLAGPHEQFF
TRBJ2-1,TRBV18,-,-,TGTGCCAGCTCACCAGAGTATACGACAGGGACTTTGGGCGAGCAGTTCTTC,CASSPEYTTGTLGEQFF
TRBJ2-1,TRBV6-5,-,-,TGTGCCAGCAGTTACCTGAGTAGCTCCTACAATGAGCAGTTCTTC,CASSYLSSSYNEQFF
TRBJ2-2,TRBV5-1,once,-,TGCGCCAGCAGCTATCGCGGGTCGAACACCGGGGAGCTGTTTTTT,CASSYRGSNTGELFF
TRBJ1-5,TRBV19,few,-,TGTGCCAGTGACGACAGCCCTAGCAATCAGCCCCAGCATTTT,CASDDSPSNQPQHF
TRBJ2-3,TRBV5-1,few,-,TGCGCCAGCAGTTTTGGGGGGGATACGCAGTATTTT,CASSFGGDTQYF
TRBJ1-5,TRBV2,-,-,TGTGCCAGTGGAGGGGGGGATCAGCCCCAGCATTTT,CASGGGDQPQHF
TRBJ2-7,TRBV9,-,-,TGTGCCAGCAGCGTAGCTTTAAACTACGAGCAGTACTTC,CASSVALNYEQYF
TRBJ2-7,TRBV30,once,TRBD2,TGTGCCTGGAGTTTGGGGAGCGGGACCTACGAGCAGTACTTC,CAWSLGSGTYEQYF
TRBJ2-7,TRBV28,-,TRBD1,TGTGCCAGCAGTTTTGGGGGAACGTGGACAGGGGGCTCCTACGAGCAGTACTTC,CASSFGGTWTGGSYEQYF
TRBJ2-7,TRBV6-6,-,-,TGTGCCAGCAGCACGTCGGAGGTTTACTACGAGCAGTACTTC,CASSTSEVYYEQYF
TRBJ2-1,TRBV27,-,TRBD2,TGTGCCACTTATCGAAGCGGGAGACATAATGAGCAGTTCTTC,CATYRSGRHNEQFF
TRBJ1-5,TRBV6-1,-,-,TGTGCCAGCAGTGCTATCCCAAGCCAGCCCCAGCATTTT,CASSAIPSQPQHF
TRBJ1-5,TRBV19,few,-,TGTGCCAGTAGGTCAGTTAGCAATCAGCCCCAGCATTTT,CASRSVSNQPQHF
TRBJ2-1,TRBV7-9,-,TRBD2,TGTGCCAGCAGCTTAGACCTGAGACTAGCGGCATTATACAATGAGCAGTTCTTC,CASSLDLRLAALYNEQFF
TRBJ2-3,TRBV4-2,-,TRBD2,TGTGCCAGCAGCCAAGTGGGGCAGGGGTCTAGCGGGAGCACAGATACGCAGTATTTT,CASSQVGQGSSGSTDTQYF
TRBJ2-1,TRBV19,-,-,TGTGCCAGTAGATCGAGTAGCGGAGGGCCCCGATACAATGAGCAGTTCTTC,CASRSSSGGPRYNEQFF
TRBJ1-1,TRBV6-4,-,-,TGTGCCAGCAGCATCGGACAGAAGAACACTGAAGCTTTCTTT,CASSIGQKNTEAFF
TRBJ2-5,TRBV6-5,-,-,TGTGCCAGCAGTTCCAGGGTACGGGAGACCCAGTACTTC,CASSSRVRETQYF
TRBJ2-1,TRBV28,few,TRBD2,TGTGCCAGCATCACAAACCGACTAGCGGGCCAGAGCTCCTACAATGAGCAGTTCTTC,CASITNRLAGQSSYNEQFF
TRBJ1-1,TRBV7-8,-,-,TGTGCCAGCAGCTTCGATAGGGGTACCATGGCTTTCTTT,CASSFDRGTMAFF
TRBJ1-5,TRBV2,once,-,TGTGCCAGCACAATTGAGAGCAATCAGCCCCAGCATTTT,CASTIESNQPQHF
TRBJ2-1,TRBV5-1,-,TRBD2,TGCGCCAGCAGCCTGGCGGGACTAGCGGGAGGGCCCCATGAGCAGTTCTTC,CASSLAGLAGGPHEQFF
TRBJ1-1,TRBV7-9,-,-,TGTGCCAGCAGCGAAAGTAGGAACACTGAAGCTTTCTTT,CASSESRNTEAFF
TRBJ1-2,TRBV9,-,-,TGTGCCAGCAGCGGACGGAGAGGGTCTTTAGGGTTTTATGGCTACACCTTC,CASSGRRGSLGFYGYTF
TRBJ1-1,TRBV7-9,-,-,TGTGCCACTCCACCCCTACTAAAAGAGAACACTGAAGCTTTCTTT,CATPPLLKENTEAFF
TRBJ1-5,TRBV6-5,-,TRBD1,TGTGCCAGCGGACAGGGGCTGTATAGCAATCAGCCCCAGCATTTT,CASGQGLYSNQPQHF